Shown below are 27 T cell receptor beta chains from a single sample sequenced in a study of T cell repertoires in cytomegalovirus infection. These TCRs are of unknown antigen specificity. MiXCR, applied by TCRdb to the reads, yields one record per CDR3 protein. The data show about 830,000 distinct CDR3 sequences, with about 31% seen just once and about an eighth held by the top ten. The specimen was cultured CD8+ T cells from PBMCs, collected from culture after CMV antigen stimulation. These receptors came from a human donor in good health (CMV status not recorded). Some clones in this sample may be carry-over from other donors' samples.

The chain employs TRBV7-6 and TRBJ2-5; 9 bases map to TRBD1. From germline, CDR1 is SGHVS and CDR2 FNYEAQ. This CDR3 has 14 amino acids. The J segment lost 5 bases and the V segment lost 5 bases, leaving 6 bases of the junction unmatched. The CDR3 coding sequence is TGTGCCAGCAGCGGCCGGGACAGGGCGGAGACCCAGTACTTC. Its translation: CASSGRDRAETQYF.

This clonotype has at least ten counts. V is TRBV7-6 and J is TRBJ1-1; TRBD1 matches 7 bases. The CDR3 sequence is 16 residues long. Germline CDR1 SGHVS, CDR2 FNYEAQ. The trim removed 1 base at V and 1 base at J, leaving 6 bases unmatched. The CDR3 region has the DNA TGTGCCAGCAGCTTAGGGACAGGCGGCCCGAACACTGAAGCTTTCTTT. Translated, it gives CASSLGTGGPNTEAFF.

There are a few counts of this clonotype. V usage is TRBV19 and J usage is TRBJ1-5, with D perhaps matching TRBD1 (5 bases). V lost 7 bases and J 7 bases, leaving 17 bases between the germline ends. The CDR3 has 14 amino acids. Germline V gene data show CDR1 as LNHDA and CDR2 as SQIVND (reference sequence). CDR3: CASTLSQGIQPQHF. The CDR3 nucleotides are TGTGCCAGTACCCTAAGCCAGGGAATACAGCCCCAGCATTTT.

Concerning this clonotype: Compared with germline, one end of the junction differs, possibly owing to a read error. The CDR3 region is CASSPQGGYDKLFF. For the CDR3, the DNA is TGTGCCAGCAGCCCCCAGGGCGGGTATGATAAACTGTTTTTT. The chain links TRBV6-5 to TRBJ1-4; the D gene is possibly TRBD1 (5 bases). The CDR3 is 14 amino acids. From germline, CDR1 is MNHEY and CDR2 SVGAGI.

This chain connects TRBV5-1 to TRBJ2-2; no firm D call. The V gene lost 4 bases and the J gene lost 0 bases, with 13 bases spanning the gap. From germline, CDR1 is SGHRS and CDR2 YFSETQ. The CDR3 totals 16 residues. CDR3 protein: CASSPRNWANTGELFF. CDR3 bases: TGCGCCAGCAGCCCCCGAAACTGGGCGAACACCGGGGAGCTGTTTTTT. The full variable domain, completed using reference TRBV5-1 and TRBJ2-2, is KAGVTQTPRYLIKTRGQQVTLSCSPISGHRSVSWYQQTPGQGLQFLFEYFSETQRNKGNFPGRFSGRQFSNSRSEMNVSTLELGDSALYLCASSPRNWANTGELFFGEGSRLTVL.

The chain carries TRBV12-3 or TRBV12-4 and TRBJ1-4; a weak D match, TRBD1 (5 bases). V was trimmed by 6 bases and J by 8 bases, leaving 16 bases between them. The CDR3 covers 14 residues. In DNA form, the CDR3 reads TGTGCCAGCAGCTTTACAGGAGATTGGGAAAAACTGTTTTTT. Its translation is CASSFTGDWEKLFF.

The rearrangement joins TRBV27 to TRBJ2-3, with 9 nucleotides matching TRBD2. The V gene end was trimmed by 8 bases and the J gene end by 4 bases; junction bases not matched to a gene: 7. This CDR3 spans 14 amino acids. Germline assignment: CDR1 MNHEY and CDR2 SMNVEV (reference sequence). As DNA, the CDR3 is TGTGCCAGCTGCGGCGGGGGGGCCGCAGATACGCAGTATTTT. The encoded protein is CASCGGGAADTQYF.

This chain uses TRBV15 with TRBJ2-1; D is uncertain. CDR1 LNHNV and CDR2 YYDKDF come from the germline V gene (reference sequence). With 3 bases removed from V and 7 bases from J, the gap between germline ends came to 10 bases. The CDR3 totals 13 residues. The CDR3 bases are TGTGCCACCAGCAGCTCGGACCGGAATGAGCAGTTCTTC. Amino acids: CATSSSDRNEQFF.

This clonotype is a singleton in its sample. The rearrangement joins TRBV13 to TRBJ1-2, with D maybe TRBD1 (6 bases). In germline, CDR1 is PRHDT, CDR2 FYEKMQ (reference sequence). This CDR3 is 15 amino acids long. Trimming removed 5 bases at V and 1 base at J, with 14 bases between. CDR3 coding DNA: TGTGCCAGCAGCCCCCCGCAGGGGAGTAACTATGGCTACACCTTC. Amino acid sequence: CASSPPQGSNYGYTF.

This clonotype was seen more than once but under ten times. The chain carries TRBV28 and TRBJ1-5, with D unclear. Germline CDR1 reads MDHEN; CDR2 reads SYDVKM. The CDR3 is made up of 16 amino acids. With 2 bases removed from V and 2 bases from J, the gap between germline ends came to 13 bases. CDR3 amino acids: CASSLISAEGNQPQHF. In DNA, the CDR3 is TGTGCCAGCAGTTTAATCAGTGCTGAGGGCAATCAGCCCCAGCATTTT.

The sample holds many counts of this clonotype. V usage is TRBV12-3 or TRBV12-4 and J usage is TRBJ2-1; D gene ambiguous. The V end was cut by 0 bases, the J end by 6 bases, with 12 bases between. This CDR3 comprises 15 residues. CDR3 amino acids: CASSLAPFVLNEQFF. The DNA for the CDR3 is TGTGCCAGCAGTTTAGCCCCCTTTGTTCTCAATGAGCAGTTCTTC.

Worth noting for this clonotype: A much larger clone lies a single base off, so this may be a read error. V and J are TRBV7-6 and TRBJ2-7; D unresolved. Germline V lookup: CDR1 SGHVS, CDR2 FNYEAQ. CDR3 length: 15 amino acids. V lost 5 bases, J lost 5 bases, and 19 bases lay in between. The CDR3 here is CASSPSANFDHEQYF. The CDR3, as DNA: TGTGCCAGCAGCCCCTCGGCGAACTTCGACCACGAGCAGTACTTC. The whole variable domain, filled in from reference TRBV7-6 and TRBJ2-7, reads GAGVSQSPRYKVTKRGQDVALRCDPISGHVSLYWYRQALGQGPEFLTYFNYEAQQDKSGLPNDRFSAERPEGSISTLTIQRTEQRDSAMYRCASSPSANFDHEQYFGPGTRLTVT.

On this clonotype: A clone one base away is much larger, so this may be a read error. This rearrangement joins TRBV7-2 to TRBJ2-3; 10 bases map to TRBD2. The CDR3 is made up of 17 amino acids. From germline, CDR1 is SGHTA and CDR2 FQGNSA. The CDR3 reads CAGSSWASGGQGDTQYF. DNA of the CDR3: TGTGCCGGCAGCTCTTGGGCTAGCGGGGGCCAGGGGGATACGCAGTATTTT.

This rearrangement joins TRBV7-6 to TRBJ2-2; 11 nucleotides agree with TRBD1. The germline CDR1 and CDR2 sequences are SGHVS and FNYEAQ. The CDR3 sequence is 15 residues long. J gave up 5 bases and V 3 bases, and 2 bases lay outside the gene matches. In DNA, the CDR3 is TGTGCCAGCAGCTTGGACAGGGGGCCGACCGGGGAGCTGTTTTTT. Its translation is CASSLDRGPTGELFF.

This clonotype was picked up a small number of times. V is TRBV7-6 and J is TRBJ1-1, with a weak D call TRBD1 (5 bases). Germline V gives CDR1 SGHVS, CDR2 FNYEAQ. This CDR3 comprises 15 residues. V shed 3 bases and J shed 5 bases, with 16 bases lying between them. The CDR3 sequence is CASSFPGGEETEAFF. CDR3 nucleotide sequence: TGTGCCAGCAGCTTCCCCGGGGGGGAAGAAACTGAAGCTTTCTTT.

This clonotype was seen only a few times. J is TRBJ2-1 and V is TRBV27; D not certain. This CDR3 has 9 residues. The V gene's germline CDR1 is MNHEY and CDR2 SMNVEV (reference sequence). V dropped 8 bases and J dropped 9 bases, with 5 bases sitting between them. CDR3 protein: CASGIEQFF. For the CDR3, the DNA is TGTGCCAGCGGCATTGAGCAGTTCTTC.

The V gene is TRBV6-2 or TRBV6-3, the J gene TRBJ1-1; unclear D gene. Germline V gene data show CDR1 as MNHEY and CDR2 as SVGEGT. V was clipped by 6 bases and J by 0 bases, with 11 bases between them. This CDR3 is 14 amino acids long. This CDR3 reads CASSPSAMNTEAFF. In nucleotides, the CDR3 is TGTGCCAGCAGCCCCAGTGCAATGAACACTGAAGCTTTCTTT.

This chain connects TRBV4-1 to TRBJ2-7, with D unresolved. CDR1 is MGHRA and CDR2 is YSYEKL in the germline V gene. V lost 4 bases and J 5 bases, leaving 12 bases between the germline ends. CDR3 size: 13 residues. DNA of the CDR3: TGCGCCAGCAGCCTCAACAAGATCGACGAGCAGTACTTC. It translates to CASSLNKIDEQYF.

This clonotype was seen only a few times. The chain links TRBV19 to TRBJ1-4; 7 positions agree with TRBD1. There are 14 residues in the CDR3. The germline CDR1 and CDR2 sequences are LNHDA and SQIVND (reference sequence). V shed 5 bases, J shed 5 bases, and the junction held 5 bases outside the gene matches. CDR3 sequence reads: CASSVRDRNEKLFF. Here the CDR3 DNA reads TGTGCCAGTAGTGTTCGGGACAGAAATGAAAAACTGTTTTTT.

This clonotype was observed at least ten times. The gene calls are TRBV7-9 and TRBJ2-1; D is uncertain. V was cut by 7 bases and J by 0 bases, with 7 bases left in between. The CDR3 sequence is 13 residues long. The germline V gene encodes CDR1 SEHNR and CDR2 FQNEAQ (reference sequence). Here the CDR3 reads CASTPSSYNEQFF. The CDR3 nucleotides are TGTGCCAGCACTCCCAGCTCCTACAATGAGCAGTTCTTC. Using reference TRBV7-9 and TRBJ2-1 for the parts outside the CDR3, the full variable domain is DTGVSQNPRHKITKRGQNVTFRCDPISEHNRLYWYRQTLGQGPEFLTYFQNEAQLEKSRLLSDRFSAERPKGSFSTLEIQRTEQGDSAMYLCASTPSSYNEQFFGPGTRLTVL.

This clonotype has more than one count but fewer than ten. The chain links TRBV4-1 to TRBJ2-1; 7 nucleotides align to TRBD2. V was clipped by 2 bases and J by 6 bases; unmatched bases: 4. The CDR3 runs 14 residues. Germline V CDR1 and CDR2: MGHRA, YSYEKL. DNA for the CDR3: TGCGCCAGCAGCCAACTACTAGCGCCCAATGAGCAGTTCTTC. This gives the protein CASSQLLAPNEQFF.

The chain couples TRBV2 to TRBJ2-5; maybe TRBD2 (7 bases). The CDR3 has 15 residues. CDR1 is SNHLY, CDR2 FYNNEI, per germline. Trimming removed 7 bases from V and 4 bases from J, with 19 bases in between. CDR3 amino acids: CASKGGQGRLETQYF. The CDR3 DNA reads TGTGCCAGCAAGGGGGGGCAGGGGAGGTTAGAGACCCAGTACTTC.

Comment on this clonotype: An end of the junction differs from the germline gene, which may be a read error. The chain has TRBV7-2 and TRBJ2-2; 8 positions agree with TRBD2. CDR1 is SGHTA and CDR2 is FQGNSA in the germline V gene. The CDR3 length is 15 residues. This chain's CDR3 is CVSPRGGTNTGELFF. CDR3 bases: TGTGTCAGTCCTCGGGGGGGTACGAATACCGGGGAGCTGTTTTTT.

This chain connects TRBV5-1 to TRBJ2-7; 7 nucleotides align to TRBD2. V lost 2 bases and J lost 2; bases outside the gene matches: 4. Germline values: CDR1 SGHRS, CDR2 YFSETQ. CDR3 length: 14 amino acids. CDR3 amino acids: CASSFGEGTYEQYF. CDR3 DNA: TGCGCCAGCAGCTTCGGGGAGGGAACCTACGAGCAGTACTTC.

The chain carries TRBV5-4 and TRBJ1-4, with 7 positions matching TRBD1. CDR3 length: 14 amino acids. The germline V gene has CDR1 SGHNT and CDR2 YYREEE (reference sequence). With V trimmed by 5 bases and J by 5 bases, 6 bases remained unmatched. The chain's CDR3 is CASRDRDRNEKLFF. For the CDR3, the DNA is TGTGCCAGCAGGGACCGGGACAGAAATGAAAAACTGTTTTTT.

The rearrangement uses TRBV4-3 and TRBJ1-1; D is unclear. Germline values: CDR1 LGHNA, CDR2 YSLEER. V was clipped by 1 base and J by 7 bases, with 10 bases between them. The CDR3 is 13 residues long. CDR3 sequence (DNA): TGCGCCAGCAGCCAAGGGGGATTAGGTGAAGCTTTCTTT. Translating gives CASSQGGLGEAFF.

The CDR3 reads CASSATEYTEAFF. For the CDR3, the DNA is TGTGCCAGCAGCGCGACAGAGTACACTGAAGCTTTCTTT. V usage is TRBV7-6 and J usage is TRBJ1-1, with D maybe TRBD1 (5 bases). The germline V gene has CDR1 SGHVS and CDR2 FNYEAQ. CDR3 size: 13 residues. The V gene lost 5 bases and the J gene lost 3 bases, with 10 bases spanning the gap.